This TCR beta chain originates from a study of CXCR3-negative and CXCR3-positive naive CD8 T cells. Regarding the study as a whole: Compared with CXCR3-negative naive cells, CXCR3-positive naive cells showed more hydrophobic TRB CDR3s.

Germline CDR1 reads SQVTM; CDR2 reads ANQGSEA. The CDR3 runs to 12 residues. As to this clonotype: Antigen specificity is unknown.

UMI-tagged TRB cDNA libraries were built via 5' RACE. Reanalyzing the 5' RACE reads, TCRdb keeps one entry per CDR3 protein, without DNA. This sample's clone table lists about 110,000 distinct CDR3 sequences. Material for sequencing was naive CXCR3+ CD8+ T cells from blood. Specified subset: CD45RO-CCR7+CD27+CD95- naive CD8+ T cells expressing CXCR3 (TNR3+). The chain is built from TRBV29-1 and TRBJ2-7; the TRBD2 assignment by TCRdb is unverifiable without DNA. This TCR came from a human donor in good health. Some clones in this sample may be carry-over from other donors' samples. CDR3 amino acids: CSVRGGLNEQYF.